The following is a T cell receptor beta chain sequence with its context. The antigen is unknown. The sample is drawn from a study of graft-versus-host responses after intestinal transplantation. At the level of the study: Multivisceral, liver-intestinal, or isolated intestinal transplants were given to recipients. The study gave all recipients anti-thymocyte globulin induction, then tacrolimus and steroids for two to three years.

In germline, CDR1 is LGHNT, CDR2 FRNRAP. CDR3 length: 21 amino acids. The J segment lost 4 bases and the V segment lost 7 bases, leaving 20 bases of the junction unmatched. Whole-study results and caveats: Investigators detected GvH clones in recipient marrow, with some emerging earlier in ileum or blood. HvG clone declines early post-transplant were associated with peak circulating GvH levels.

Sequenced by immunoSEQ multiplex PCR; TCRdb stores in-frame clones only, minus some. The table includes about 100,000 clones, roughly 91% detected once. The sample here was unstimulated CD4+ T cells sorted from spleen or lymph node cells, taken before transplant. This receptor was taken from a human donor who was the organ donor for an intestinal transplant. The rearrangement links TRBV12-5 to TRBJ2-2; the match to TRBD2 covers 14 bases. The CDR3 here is CASALSRQTSGGEAGTGELFF. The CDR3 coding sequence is TGTGCTAGTGCCCTAAGCCGGCAGACTAGCGGGGGGGAAGCTGGCACCGGGGAGCTGTTTTTT.